Shown below are 30 T cell receptor beta chains from a single sample sequenced in a study of blood T cells in healthy people across ages. Sample-barcoded 5' priming and a J-beta primer mix drove a second PCR of about 6 to 11 cycles. MiXCR, applied by TCRdb to the 5' RACE reads, yields one record per CDR3 protein. The repertoire holds approximately 1,700,000 distinct CDR3 sequences, with roughly 43% as singletons. The material sequenced was blood. Receptors were obtained from a human donor in good health.

The chain carries TRBV18 and TRBJ2-3; 7 bases are shared with TRBD2. The CDR3 covers 23 residues. In germline, CDR1 is KGHSH, CDR2 LQKENI. The V gene end was trimmed by 2 bases and the J gene end by 0 bases; junction bases not matched to a gene: 26. CDR3: CASSPTPLSGPSTIVRSTDTQYF. The CDR3 nucleotides read TGTGCCAGCTCACCAACTCCTCTTAGCGGGCCCTCAACCATCGTCCGTAGCACAGATACGCAGTATTTT.

The V call is TRBV7-2, the J call TRBJ2-3, with D hard to call. The CDR3 extends over 13 amino acids. V shed 2 bases and J shed 5 bases, with 8 bases lying between them. Per the germline V gene, CDR1 is SGHTA and CDR2 is FQGNSA. CDR3 sequence reads: CASSLRWGDTQYF. CDR3 nucleotide sequence: TGTGCCAGCAGCTTAAGGTGGGGAGATACGCAGTATTTT.

The V call is TRBV20-1, the J call TRBJ2-1, with TRBD2 matching 16 bases. This CDR3 is 15 amino acids long. V was clipped by 2 bases and J by 7 bases; unmatched bases: 2. Germline V gene sequence: CDR1 DFQATT, CDR2 SNEGSKA (reference sequence). The CDR3 loop is CSARRGLAGGNEQFF. The CDR3, as DNA: TGCAGTGCTAGACGGGGACTAGCGGGGGGGAATGAGCAGTTCTTC.

This clonotype was seen more than once but under ten times. V gene TRBV20-1 combines with J gene TRBJ1-6, with TRBD1 identical over 8 bases. CDR3 length: 15 residues. The germline gives CDR1 DFQATT, CDR2 SNEGSKA (reference sequence). Trimming removed 3 bases from V and 7 bases from J; junction bases left unmatched: 8. The DNA for the CDR3 is TGCAGTGCTAGTACCCGACAGGGGTTCAATTCACCCCTCCACTTT. It yields the protein CSASTRQGFNSPLHF.

The V and J genes are TRBV29-1 and TRBJ2-1, with D hard to call. CDR3 size: 12 residues. V was trimmed by 0 bases and J by 8 bases, leaving 8 bases between them. The germline gives CDR1 SQVTM, CDR2 ANQGSEA. The CDR3 here is CSVEENSYEQFF. Written as DNA, the CDR3 is TGCAGCGTTGAAGAGAATTCATATGAGCAGTTCTTC.

The chain links TRBV11-2 to TRBJ2-5; D may be TRBD2 (6 bases). The assigned J gene may be wrong: the sequence end matches TRBJ2-7 better. The CDR3 loop spans 15 amino acids. From germline, CDR1 is SGHAT and CDR2 FQNNGV. The CDR3 reads CASSSWDLRLYEQYF. CDR3 DNA sequence: TGTGCCAGCAGCTCTTGGGACTTAAGACTCTACGAGCAGTACTTC.

J is TRBJ2-1 and V is TRBV13, with D perhaps TRBD1 (5 bases). Germline V gives CDR1 PRHDT, CDR2 FYEKMQ (reference sequence). The V and J ends lost 3 bases and 6 bases respectively, with 18 bases between them. The CDR3 consists of 16 residues. CDR3 in DNA: TGTGCCAGCAGCTTTCAGTTTGGACACCTCTCCAATGAGCAGTTCTTC. It specifies CASSFQFGHLSNEQFF.

This clonotype was observed a few times. CDR3 DNA sequence: TGTGCCAGCAGCTTTTGGACAGACGAGCAGTACTTC. Its translation: CASSFWTDEQYF. The rearrangement joins TRBV7-9 to TRBJ2-7; possibly TRBD1 for D (6 bases). Germline V lookup: CDR1 SEHNR, CDR2 FQNEAQ (reference sequence). Trimming took off 3 bases at V and 5 bases at J, with 8 bases between the two ends. The CDR3 is 12 amino acids. Supplemented by reference TRBV7-9 and TRBJ2-7, the full variable domain reads DTGVSQNPRHKITKRGQNVTFRCDPISEHNRLYWYRQTLGQGPEFLTYFQNEAQLEKSRLLSDRFSAERPKGSFSTLEIQRTEQGDSAMYLCASSFWTDEQYFGPGTRLTVT.

In its sample, this clonotype was seen a few times. The DNA of the CDR3 is TGTGCCAGCACCTTGGGCACAGATACGCAGTATTTT. This encodes CASTLGTDTQYF. This chain joins TRBV28 and TRBJ2-3; the D is unclear. The CDR3 has 12 residues. Deletions cut 7 bases from V and 1 base from J, with 6 bases between. The germline gives CDR1 MDHEN, CDR2 SYDVKM.

The gene calls are TRBV5-5 and TRBJ2-7; D gene uncertain. Trimming left V 4 bases short and J 1 base short, with 15 bases between. This CDR3 comprises 15 residues. Germline CDR1 and CDR2: SGHKS and YYEKEE (reference sequence). In nucleotides, the CDR3 is TGTGCCAGCAGCCGACGCATGAGCCAATCCTACGAGCAGTACTTC. Translation gives CASSRRMSQSYEQYF. The variable domain in full, with the rest retrieved from reference TRBV5-5 and TRBJ2-7, is DAGVTQSPTHLIKTRGQQVTLRCSPISGHKSVSWYQQVLGQGPQFIFQYYEKEERGRGNFPDRFSARQFPNYSSELNVNALLLGDSALYLCASSRRMSQSYEQYFGPGTRLTVT.

This clonotype was counted only a few times. The V gene is TRBV5-1, the J gene TRBJ1-1; no clear D. The CDR3 is made up of 14 amino acids. Trimming shortened V by 5 bases and J by 0 bases, and 11 bases separated the two germline ends. Germline V lookup: CDR1 SGHRS, CDR2 YFSETQ. The CDR3 nucleotides read TGCGCCAGCAGTATTGGCGGGATGAACACTGAAGCTTTCTTT. Protein sequence: CASSIGGMNTEAFF.

This chain joins TRBV7-2 and TRBJ2-3; no reliable D call. Germline V gene data show CDR1 as SGHTA and CDR2 as FQGNSA. Trimming took 4 bases from V and 4 from J, leaving 12 bases between them. This CDR3 is 14 amino acids long. The CDR3 region has the DNA TGTGCCAGCAGCTCCGACCTCAGTGCAGATACGCAGTATTTT. Its translation is CASSSDLSADTQYF.

V usage is TRBV14 and J usage is TRBJ2-7, with D perhaps TRBD1 or TRBD2 (5 bases each). Germline lookup yields CDR1 SGHDN and CDR2 FVKESK. The V end was cut by 5 bases, the J end by 5 bases, with 28 bases between. The CDR3 extends over 18 amino acids. In nucleotides, the CDR3 is TGTGCCAGCAGCAAGGGGAGTCTACACCGGGACCTAGCCCACGAGCAGTACTTC. Translated, it gives CASSKGSLHRDLAHEQYF.

This clonotype showed up just a few times. The gene calls are TRBV5-1 and TRBJ1-5; D is unclear. This CDR3 has 15 residues. Trimming took off 0 bases at V and 0 bases at J, with 7 bases between the two ends. Germline V gene sequence: CDR1 SGHRS, CDR2 YFSETQ. CDR3 coding DNA: TGCGCCAGCAGCTTGGTCCCGAATAGCAATCAGCCCCAGCATTTT. It translates to CASSLVPNSNQPQHF.

This clonotype was detected a few times. A much larger clonotype is one base distant, so this may be a read error. The genes are TRBV12-3 or TRBV12-4 and TRBJ2-6; D gene unclear. V was clipped by 4 bases and J by 0 bases, with 4 bases between them. This CDR3 region has 14 residues. Here the CDR3 reads CASSWYSGANVLTF. The DNA of the CDR3 is TGTGCCAGCAGTTGGTACTCTGGGGCCAACGTCCTGACTTTC.

This clonotype was counted a few times. The genes are TRBV10-3 and TRBJ1-1, with D maybe TRBD1 (5 bases). V was cut by 6 bases and J by 0 bases, with 17 bases left in between. The V gene's germline CDR1 is ENHRY and CDR2 SYGVKD. The CDR3 runs 16 residues. The CDR3 DNA is TGTGCCATCAGCCGATCAGGGTCTGGGGTGAACACTGAAGCTTTCTTT. Protein: CAISRSGSGVNTEAFF.

There are a few counts of this clonotype. V and J are TRBV3-1 and TRBJ2-4; perhaps TRBD2 as D (5 bases). The germline V gene encodes CDR1 LGHDT and CDR2 YNNKEL (reference sequence). The CDR3 has 15 residues. V was shortened by 0 bases and J by 4 bases, with 10 bases between the two germline ends. CDR3 loop: CASSQEGWEKNIQYF. Here the CDR3 DNA reads TGTGCCAGCAGCCAAGAGGGCTGGGAGAAAAACATTCAGTACTTC.

This clonotype has just a few counts. CDR3 loop: CSVSAASSGTDTQYF. CDR3 bases: TGCAGCGTGTCGGCCGCCTCGAGCGGCACAGATACGCAGTATTTT. This chain uses TRBV29-1 with TRBJ2-3; the D is unclear. V was cut by 6 bases and J by 1 base, with 17 bases left in between. The CDR3 has 15 amino acids. CDR1 and CDR2 (germline): SQVTM, ANQGSEA.

This clonotype was observed a few times. This chain uses TRBV10-3 with TRBJ2-7, with D hard to call. V was trimmed by 2 bases and J by 2 bases, leaving 4 bases between them. The CDR3 sequence is 12 residues long. The germline V gene has CDR1 ENHRY and CDR2 SYGVKD. The CDR3 DNA sequence: TGTGCCATCAGTGAGACCGCCTACGAGCAGTACTTC. Translation: CAISETAYEQYF.

The chain has TRBV6-5 and TRBJ1-2; D is unresolved. Germline V gene sequence: CDR1 MNHEY, CDR2 SVGAGI. This CDR3 is built from 14 residues. V was cut by 1 base and J by 4 bases, with 10 bases left in between. The DNA of the CDR3 is TGTGCCAGCAGTTACTATGGCAGGACCTATGGCTACACCTTC. It encodes CASSYYGRTYGYTF.

This chain connects TRBV10-3 to TRBJ1-1; D gene uncertain. Trimming shortened V by 7 bases and J by 1 base, and 10 bases separated the two germline ends. Germline loops: CDR1 ENHRY, CDR2 SYGVKD. The CDR3 extends over 13 amino acids. CDR3 coding DNA: TGTGCCATCACCAGCACACAGAACACTGAAGCTTTCTTT. Translated: CAITSTQNTEAFF.

This clonotype was detected only a few times. The V gene is TRBV7-3, the J gene TRBJ2-1, with TRBD2 identical over 7 bases. V gave up 1 base and J gave up 4 bases; unmatched junction bases: 4. Germline V lookup: CDR1 SGHTA, CDR2 FQGTGA. This CDR3 is built from 15 residues. The CDR3 nucleotides read TGTGCCAGCAGCTTAAGGGGGACTACATACAATGAGCAGTTCTTC. Translated: CASSLRGTTYNEQFF.

This clonotype was seen a single time. The junction shows a germline mismatch at one end, possibly a read error. The chain links TRBV7-9 to TRBJ2-7, with D possibly being TRBD2 (5 bases). Germline-derived CDR1 and CDR2 are SEHNR and FQNEAQ (reference sequence). The CDR3 runs to 16 residues. This chain's CDR3 is CASGLSREGESYEQYF. CDR3 coding DNA: TGTGCCAGCGGCTTAAGTCGGGAAGGAGAATCCTACGAGCAGTACTTC.

The chain joins TRBV29-1 to TRBJ1-5, with 7 positions matching TRBD1. Per the germline V gene, CDR1 is SQVTM and CDR2 is ANQGSEA. The V segment lost 7 bases and the J segment 7 bases; nucleotides outside the gene matches: 10. The CDR3 runs 13 residues. DNA for the CDR3: TGCAGCGGCATGACAGGGTCCGGACAGCCCCAGCATTTT. Amino acid sequence: CSGMTGSGQPQHF. The full variable domain, in which reference TRBV29-1 and TRBJ1-5 provide the parts outside the CDR3, is SAVISQKPSRDICQRGTSLTIQCQVDSQVTMMFWYRQQPGQSLTLIATANQGSEATYESGFVIDKFPISRPNLTFSTLTVSNMSPEDSSIYLCSGMTGSGQPQHFGDGTRLSIL.

This clonotype has a single count. Here the CDR3 DNA reads TGTGCCATCGGAGCCGGGACACAGGTACTCGAGCAGTACTTC. Translation gives CAIGAGTQVLEQYF. The genes are TRBV10-3 and TRBJ2-5; D may be TRBD1 (6 bases). The J call may be incorrect, as the DNA end agrees better with TRBJ2-7. Germline CDR1 reads ENHRY; CDR2 reads SYGVKD. The CDR3 is 14 amino acids.

The chain uses TRBV7-2 and TRBJ2-4; D is perhaps TRBD1 or TRBD2 (6 bases each). The J call is uncertain, as TRBJ2-7 better fits the DNA end. The CDR3 length is 15 residues. The germline V gene has CDR1 SGHTA and CDR2 FQGNSA. CDR3 in DNA: TGTGCCAGCAGCTTAGCGTTACAGGGAGGATACGAGCAGTACTTC. This codes for CASSLALQGGYEQYF.

The chain is built from TRBV5-1 and TRBJ1-4, with 7 bases aligning to TRBD1. CDR1 is SGHRS and CDR2 is YFSETQ in the germline V gene. This CDR3 contains 15 residues. V was pared by 7 bases and J by 1 base, with 7 bases of the junction left unmatched. In nucleotides, the CDR3 is TGCGCCAGCGGAGCTACAGGGGTAACTAATGAAAAACTGTTTTTT. This sequence encodes CASGATGVTNEKLFF.

The V and J genes are TRBV6-1 and TRBJ1-1; 9 bases line up with TRBD1. The CDR3 loop spans 14 amino acids. Germline V lookup: CDR1 MNHNS, CDR2 SASEGT. V lost 4 bases to trimming and J lost 4 bases; unmatched junction nucleotides: 4. This CDR3 reads CASSGWTGATEAFF. The CDR3 DNA sequence: TGTGCCAGCAGTGGCTGGACAGGGGCCACTGAAGCTTTCTTT.

This clonotype was observed a handful of times. This sequence joins TRBV7-2 and TRBJ2-1; TRBD2 is a possible D gene (6 bases). The CDR3 spans 13 residues. Looked up from germline, CDR1 is SGHTA and CDR2 is FQGNSA. Between the trimmed V and J ends, which lost 8 bases and 6 bases, there was a span of 14 bases. The CDR3 sequence is CASRYGGFNEQFF. CDR3 DNA sequence: TGTGCCAGCCGCTACGGAGGGTTCAATGAGCAGTTCTTC.

This clonotype was picked up a small number of times. The rearrangement uses TRBV6-5 and TRBJ1-2; D might be TRBD1 (5 bases). The germline CDR1 and CDR2 sequences are MNHEY and SVGAGI. The CDR3 has 13 amino acids. V was trimmed by 8 bases and J by 6 bases, leaving 16 bases between them. The CDR3 region is CASRSEGTHGYTF. The CDR3 DNA is TGTGCCAGCCGTTCCGAGGGGACGCATGGCTACACCTTC.